This T cell receptor beta chain came from a study of cytomegalovirus exposure and HLA in healthy donors. The primer mix had 60 Vbeta and 13 Jbeta primers. The assay was immunoSEQ multiplex PCR, and TCRdb's table has in-frame clones only and misses some. The sample contains fewer than 150,000 clones, roughly four fifths of which appear only once. The CDR3 is made up of 17 amino acids. V lost 0 bases to trimming and J lost 10 bases, with 23 bases between them. Germline-derived CDR1 and CDR2 are SGHKS and YYEKEE (reference sequence). The sequenced sample was PBMCs. The gene calls are TRBV5-5 and TRBJ1-5; maybe TRBD1 (6 bases). The clonotype originates from a young man in good health and CMV-seronegative. CDR3 coding DNA: TGTGCCAGCAGCTTGGATGGACAGCTTAAAGGCGATCGCCCCCAGCATTTT. It translates to CASSLDGQLKGDRPQHF.